This TCR beta chain was sequenced for a study of blood T cell repertoires in COVID-19. Sequenced by immunoSEQ multiplex PCR; TCRdb stores in-frame clones only, minus some. The sample shows about 120,000 clones, 80% to 90% of them seen only once. This clone showed up just a few times. The CDR3 loop spans 17 amino acids. Losses at the gene ends were 4 bases for V and 5 bases for J; bases not matched to a gene: 10. CDR1 LGHNA and CDR2 YNFKEQ come from the germline V gene. The sequenced sample consisted of peripheral blood. The clonotype was recovered from a woman between 50 and 59 years old with acute or convalescent COVID-19. The rearrangement uses TRBV4-2 and TRBJ2-1, with TRBD2 identical over 11 bases. In nucleotides, the CDR3 is TGTGCCAGCAGCCTTACCTTAGCGGGGGGGCTGAACAATGAGCAGTTCTTC. Its protein product is CASSLTLAGGLNNEQFF.